This T cell receptor (beta chain) derives from a study of shared clonotypes between healthy human individuals. Study-level findings and limits: Incompleteness in sorted-subset sequencing, despite large depth, was shown by rarefaction.

Naive CD4+ cells were CD45RA-selected; the remaining cells were memory. This CDR3 is built from 17 residues. The V end lost 4 bases, the J end lost 0 bases, and 13 bases lay between the germline ends. Germline lookup yields CDR1 MGHDK and CDR2 SYGVNS. Remarks on this clone: Its cognate antigen is unknown.

At deep level, the assay was performed. Data came from immunoSEQ multiplex PCR; TCRdb stores just in-frame clones and leaves some out. Of 2 million to 2.5 million clones detected, 92% appear once; the ten largest clones hold roughly 0.34%. The chain couples TRBV25-1 to TRBJ2-6; D might be TRBD1 (5 bases). Specimen: naive CD4+ T cells from PBMCs. Subset here: CD45RA+ positively selected. The receptor's source is a man between 18 and 29 years old in good health. Some clones in this sample may be carry-over from other donors' samples. The CDR3 loop reads CASSGQGSLSGANVLTF. As DNA, the CDR3 is TGTGCCAGCAGTGGTCAGGGAAGCCTCTCTGGGGCCAACGTCCTGACTTTC.